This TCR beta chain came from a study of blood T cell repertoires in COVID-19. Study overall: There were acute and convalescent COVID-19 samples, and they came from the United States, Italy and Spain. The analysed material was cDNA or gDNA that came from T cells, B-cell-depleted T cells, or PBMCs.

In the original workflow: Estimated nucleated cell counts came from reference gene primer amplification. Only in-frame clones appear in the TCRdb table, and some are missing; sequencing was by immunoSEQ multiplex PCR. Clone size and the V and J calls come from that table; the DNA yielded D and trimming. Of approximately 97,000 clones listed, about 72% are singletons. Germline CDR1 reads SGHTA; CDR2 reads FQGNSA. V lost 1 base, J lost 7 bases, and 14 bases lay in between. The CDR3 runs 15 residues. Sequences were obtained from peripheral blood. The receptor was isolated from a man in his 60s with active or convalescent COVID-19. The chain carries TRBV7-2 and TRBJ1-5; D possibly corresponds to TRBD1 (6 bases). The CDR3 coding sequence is TGTGCCAGCAGCTTAGAGGCAGGGGTTGGGCAGCCCCAGCATTTT. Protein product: CASSLEAGVGQPQHF.